This TCR beta chain appears in the sequencing data of a study of multiple sclerosis patients with progressive multifocal leukoencephalopathy. Time point in this sample: before natalizumab initiation. Notes on this clone: Compared with germline, one end of the junction differs, possibly owing to a read error.

Some clones are missing from TCRdb's copy, which holds only in-frame ones; the method was immunoSEQ multiplex PCR. The table has roughly 30,000 clones, more than 75% seen once; the top ten hold 1.1%. This sequence originates from a human donor with multiple sclerosis. Material for sequencing was PBMCs.

CDR3 loop: CASSRTPGQGDGYTF. The DNA of the CDR3 is TGTGCCAGCAGCCGGACCCCGGGACAGGGGGATGGTTACACCTTC. The rearrangement uses TRBV5-4 and TRBJ1-2, with TRBD1 matching over 11 bases. The CDR3 covers 15 residues. Germline values: CDR1 SGHNT, CDR2 YYREEE (reference sequence).